The 21 T cell receptor beta chains below were found in one sample sequenced in a study of PD-1 blockade in mismatch repair-deficient tumors. The method was immunoSEQ multiplex PCR; TCRdb's version includes in-frame clones alone and lacks a portion of them. The profile covers some 110,000 clones, with around 80% appearing a single time and 4% to 6% taken by the ten largest. Sample: peripheral blood, taken approximately 64 weeks after starting pembrolizumab. The receptors were gathered from an adult with mismatch repair-deficient cancer.

This chain uses TRBV19 with TRBJ1-2; TRBD1 agrees at 9 bases. CDR1 LNHDA and CDR2 SQIVND come from the germline V gene (reference sequence). The CDR3 runs 14 residues. Trimming cost V 9 bases and J 1 base; bases outside gene matches: 6. CDR3 sequence: CASENRGRNYGYTF. The CDR3 bases are TGTGCCAGCGAAAACAGGGGGCGTAACTATGGCTACACCTTC.

This clone has just one count. This rearrangement joins TRBV9 to TRBJ2-1, with 12 bases aligning to TRBD2. The ends lost 4 bases at V and 9 bases at J; junction bases unmatched: 8. CDR3 size: 15 residues. Germline V CDR1 and CDR2: SGDLS, YYNGEE. CDR3 amino acids: CASSLRLAGAGEQFF. Written as DNA, the CDR3 is TGTGCCAGCAGCCTTAGACTAGCGGGAGCGGGTGAGCAGTTCTTC.

V usage is TRBV11-3 and J usage is TRBJ2-1, with D possibly matching TRBD2 (5 bases). Germline CDR1 and CDR2: SGHNT and YENEEA. The CDR3 totals 16 residues. V was trimmed by 4 bases and J by 4 bases, leaving 17 bases between them. CDR3 residues: CASSSDSPSRYNEQFF. CDR3 nucleotides: TGTGCCAGCAGCTCGGACTCTCCATCACGGTACAATGAGCAGTTCTTC.

The rearrangement joins TRBV9 to TRBJ2-3, with a possible D match to TRBD2 (6 bases). CDR3 length equals 14 residues. The germline V gene encodes CDR1 SGDLS and CDR2 YYNGEE. Trimming stripped 4 bases from V and 8 bases from J, with 17 bases between. The CDR3 loop reads CASSPGDSRVTQYF. CDR3 sequence (DNA): TGTGCCAGCAGCCCCGGGGACTCGAGGGTTACGCAGTATTTT.

CDR3 DNA: TGTGCCTGGAGTGGAGAGGACCAAGTTAGCAATCAGCCCCAGCATTTT. This sequence encodes CAWSGEDQVSNQPQHF. This rearrangement joins TRBV30 to TRBJ1-5; D not certain. The V gene lost 1 base and the J gene lost 0 bases, with 13 bases spanning the gap. There are 16 residues in the CDR3. The V gene's germline CDR1 is GTSNPN and CDR2 SVGIG (reference sequence). Full variable domain (rest looked up from reference TRBV30 and TRBJ1-5): SQTIHQWPATLVQPVGSPLSLECTVEGTSNPNLYWYRQAAGRGLQLLFYSVGIGQISSEVPQNLSASRPQDRQFILSSKKLLLSDSGFYLCAWSGEDQVSNQPQHFGDGTRLSIL.

The J gene is TRBJ1-5, the V gene TRBV19; weak D call: TRBD1 (6 bases). From germline, CDR1 is LNHDA and CDR2 SQIVND (reference sequence). V lost 3 bases to trimming and J lost 2 bases, with 17 bases between them. This CDR3 has 17 amino acids. DNA of the CDR3: TGTGCCAGTAGTATCGGGTTGGGGGACACGCGCAATCAGCCCCAGCATTTT. Protein: CASSIGLGDTRNQPQHF.

The chain recombines TRBV10-3 with TRBJ2-1; 10 nucleotides line up with TRBD2. The CDR3 is 15 residues long. V gave up 6 bases and J gave up 4 bases; unmatched junction bases: 6. Germline V gene lookup returns CDR1 ENHRY and CDR2 SYGVKD. CDR3 in DNA: TGTGCCATCAGACCCGGACTAGCGGTGTACAATGAGCAGTTCTTC. Translation: CAIRPGLAVYNEQFF.

V and J are TRBV28 and TRBJ2-1; TRBD1 is a possible D gene (5 bases). Trimming took 2 bases from V and 0 from J, leaving 11 bases between them. The CDR3 runs to 16 residues. The germline V gene encodes CDR1 MDHEN and CDR2 SYDVKM. In nucleotides, the CDR3 is TGTGCCAGCAGTTTAATTCTGGACACCTCCTACAATGAGCAGTTCTTC. It translates to CASSLILDTSYNEQFF.

CDR3 DNA: TGTGCCAGCAGCTTCCGCGGGACCAGCTCCTACGAGCAGTACTTC. Encoded protein: CASSFRGTSSYEQYF. The rearrangement joins TRBV7-8 to TRBJ2-7, with a weak D call TRBD2 (6 bases). Germline values: CDR1 SGHVS, CDR2 FQNEAQ. The CDR3 runs to 15 residues. The germline V and J ends were trimmed by 3 bases and 0 bases, with 12 bases remaining between them.

The V gene is TRBV29-1, the J gene TRBJ2-7; the D call may be TRBD1 or TRBD2 (5 bases each). In germline, CDR1 is SQVTM, CDR2 ANQGSEA. Trimming left V 3 bases short and J 5 bases short, with 11 bases between. The CDR3 totals 12 residues. The CDR3 loop reads CSVEKGTDEQYF. The DNA of the CDR3 is TGCAGCGTTGAGAAAGGGACGGACGAGCAGTACTTC.

CDR3 loop: CASTLGTSGSGRETQYF. The CDR3 bases are TGTGCCAGCACCCTTGGGACTAGCGGGAGCGGTAGGGAGACCCAGTACTTC. This sequence joins TRBV2 and TRBJ2-5; 14 nucleotides match TRBD2. CDR3 length equals 17 residues. From germline, CDR1 is SNHLY and CDR2 FYNNEI. The V segment lost 7 bases and the J segment 5 bases; nucleotides outside the gene matches: 12. The variable domain in full, completed from reference TRBV2 and TRBJ2-5, reads EPEVTQTPSHQVTQMGQEVILRCVPISNHLYFYWYRQILGQKVEFLVSFYNNEISEKSEIFDDQFSVERPDGSNFTLKIRSTKLEDSAMYFCASTLGTSGSGRETQYFGPGTRLLVL.

This clone was detected only once. This chain joins TRBV27 and TRBJ2-7; TRBD1 matches at 8 bases. With V trimmed by 6 bases and J by 3 bases, 10 bases remained unmatched. This CDR3 spans 15 amino acids. Germline CDR1 and CDR2: MNHEY and SMNVEV (reference sequence). CDR3 loop: CASRAGQGRFYEQYF. CDR3 bases: TGTGCCAGCAGAGCTGGACAGGGTAGGTTCTACGAGCAGTACTTC.

The J gene is TRBJ1-2, the V gene TRBV7-2; TRBD1 matches at 8 bases. The CDR3 contains 13 residues. Losses at the gene ends were 5 bases for V and 8 bases for J; bases not matched to a gene: 7. The germline gives CDR1 SGHTA, CDR2 FQGNSA. This CDR3 is CASSRWTGKGYTF. The CDR3 nucleotides are TGTGCCAGCAGCCGCTGGACAGGGAAAGGCTACACCTTC.

The chain links TRBV2 to TRBJ1-1; 9 bases are a match to TRBD1. The CDR3 totals 16 residues. Germline V gene data show CDR1 as SNHLY and CDR2 as FYNNEI. Trimming at V came to 6 bases and at J to 7 bases, leaving 15 bases not matched to a gene. The DNA for the CDR3 is TGTGCCAGCAGCGTCGGACAGGGGAATTTAAACTTTGAAGCTTTCTTT. Residues: CASSVGQGNLNFEAFF. Full variable domain (remainder filled in from reference TRBV2 and TRBJ1-1): EPEVTQTPSHQVTQMGQEVILRCVPISNHLYFYWYRQILGQKVEFLVSFYNNEISEKSEIFDDQFSVERPDGSNFTLKIRSTKLEDSAMYFCASSVGQGNLNFEAFFGQGTRLTVV.

This chain uses TRBV9 with TRBJ1-1; perhaps TRBD1 as D (5 bases). Trimming pared 4 bases from V and 1 base from J, leaving 11 bases between. Germline V gene data show CDR1 as SGDLS and CDR2 as YYNGEE. The CDR3 is 14 residues long. The CDR3 loop is CASSLGTGNTEAFF. Here the CDR3 DNA reads TGTGCCAGCAGCCTCGGGACGGGGAACACTGAAGCTTTCTTT.

V and J are TRBV19 and TRBJ2-5; 8 nucleotides agree with TRBD1. J was trimmed by 3 bases and V by 0 bases; bases with no gene match: 6. The germline CDR1 and CDR2 sequences are LNHDA and SQIVND (reference sequence). This CDR3 has 16 residues. The CDR3 here is CASSIDGDRIEETQYF. In DNA, the CDR3 is TGTGCCAGTAGTATAGATGGGGACAGGATAGAAGAGACCCAGTACTTC.

The table lists this clone with a few counts. This chain uses TRBV7-9 with TRBJ2-6; D unresolved. The CDR3 runs 15 residues. From germline, CDR1 is SEHNR and CDR2 FQNEAQ (reference sequence). V lost 3 bases and J 0 bases, leaving 6 bases between the germline ends. The CDR3 nucleotides read TGTGCCAGCAGCTTGGTGCCCTCTGGGGCCAACGTCCTGACTTTC. Translating gives CASSLVPSGANVLTF.

The rearrangement uses TRBV2 and TRBJ2-3, with a weak D call TRBD1 (6 bases). The CDR3 has 15 amino acids. V lost 5 bases and J 2 bases, leaving 14 bases between the germline ends. Germline assignment: CDR1 SNHLY and CDR2 FYNNEI. In DNA, the CDR3 is TGTGCCAGCAGTCCGAGGGACACAACCACAGATACGCAGTATTTT. Translated, it gives CASSPRDTTTDTQYF.

This clone was recorded only once. V gene TRBV10-3 combines with J gene TRBJ1-2, with no clear D. Trimming took 8 bases from V and 1 from J, leaving 11 bases between them. This CDR3 comprises 13 residues. Germline lookup yields CDR1 ENHRY and CDR2 SYGVKD. CDR3 protein: CAISPGINYGYTF. As DNA, the CDR3 is TGTGCCATCTCTCCGGGGATTAACTATGGCTACACCTTC.

Details on this clone: The identical CDR3 is also encoded by other nucleotide sequences in the sample. This chain joins TRBV27 and TRBJ1-1; maybe TRBD1 (5 bases). V was trimmed by 3 bases and J by 2 bases, leaving 10 bases between them. This CDR3 contains 14 residues. CDR1 is MNHEY, CDR2 SMNVEV, per germline (reference sequence). Written as DNA, the CDR3 is TGTGCCAGCAGTTTGGGGGGGTTAAACACTGAAGCTTTCTTT. This encodes CASSLGGLNTEAFF.

The genes are TRBV2 and TRBJ2-5; TRBD1 agrees at 7 bases. The CDR3 extends over 13 amino acids. CDR1 is SNHLY and CDR2 is FYNNEI in the germline V gene. Losses at the gene ends were 4 bases for V and 3 bases for J; bases not matched to a gene: 2. The CDR3 sequence is CASSVQGEETQYF. In nucleotides, the CDR3 is TGTGCCAGCAGTGTTCAGGGGGAAGAGACCCAGTACTTC.